The rows below give T cell receptor beta chains drawn from one sample of a study of spatial heterogeneity in lung cancer. One entry per CDR3 protein results from TCRdb running MiXCR on the 5' RACE reads. The table has tens of thousands of distinct CDR3 sequences, 12% seen once; the top ten hold more than 40%. The input for sequencing was PBMCs, taken at surgery. The origin of the receptors is a male donor with early-stage non-small cell lung cancer. Each CDR3 is given with its conserved first and last residue. Each record gives: V gene, clone size, J gene, CDR3 protein. For some rows the clone size is stated as once, few or many, or as a class when expanded; others skip it.

v_gene: TRBV4-3; abundance: few; j_gene: TRBJ1-3; CDR3aa: CASSQDLVSGNTIYF
v_gene: TRBV2; abundance: NA; j_gene: TRBJ1-4; CDR3aa: CASSEQGAVEKLFF
v_gene: TRBV6-2/TRBV6-3; abundance: NA; j_gene: TRBJ2-1; CDR3aa: CASYGSGTYNEQFF
v_gene: TRBV12-3/TRBV12-4; abundance: NA; j_gene: TRBJ1-5; CDR3aa: CASSFETENQPQHF
v_gene: TRBV11-1; abundance: many; j_gene: TRBJ2-5; CDR3aa: CASSSTAGGLQTQYF
v_gene: TRBV12-3/TRBV12-4; abundance: many; j_gene: TRBJ1-1; CDR3aa: CASSLGSGANTEAFF
v_gene: TRBV6-6; abundance: few; j_gene: TRBJ2-1; CDR3aa: CASIFSTGGNEQFF
v_gene: TRBV6-2/TRBV6-3; abundance: many; j_gene: TRBJ2-1; CDR3aa: CATREGGRYNEQFF
v_gene: TRBV28; abundance: NA; j_gene: TRBJ1-5; CDR3aa: CASSLLFDGSNQPQHF
v_gene: TRBV20-1; abundance: many; j_gene: TRBJ2-3; CDR3aa: CSATTLRGTQDTQYF
v_gene: TRBV7-2; abundance: NA; j_gene: TRBJ2-1; CDR3aa: CASSHHWSSGVSSYNEQFF
v_gene: TRBV10-2; abundance: few; j_gene: TRBJ1-5; CDR3aa: CASSQGARQPQHF
v_gene: TRBV20-1; abundance: few; j_gene: TRBJ1-1; CDR3aa: CSATYLRQANTEAFF
v_gene: TRBV25-1; abundance: few; j_gene: TRBJ1-5; CDR3aa: CASSEWAGDGSNQPQHF
v_gene: TRBV7-2; abundance: few; j_gene: TRBJ1-4; CDR3aa: CASSPTATNEKLFF
v_gene: TRBV12-3/TRBV12-4; abundance: few; j_gene: TRBJ2-5; CDR3aa: CASRLGQGGAQYF
v_gene: TRBV30; abundance: NA; j_gene: TRBJ1-3; CDR3aa: CAWTGGSSGNTIYF
v_gene: TRBV7-2; abundance: NA; j_gene: TRBJ2-6; CDR3aa: CASSLAGSGSGANVLTF
v_gene: TRBV10-3; abundance: few; j_gene: TRBJ2-3; CDR3aa: CAISALLAASTDTQYF
v_gene: TRBV4-3; abundance: few; j_gene: TRBJ1-2; CDR3aa: CASSLAQGTDYGYTF
v_gene: TRBV3-1; abundance: few; j_gene: TRBJ2-3; CDR3aa: CASSRRTSSDTQYF
v_gene: TRBV3-1; abundance: few; j_gene: TRBJ2-5; CDR3aa: CASSGTTGLAGGPEETQYF